A selection of T cell receptor beta chains follows, all from one sample in a study of PD-L1 blockade in urothelial cancer. Libraries were prepared by immunoSEQ multiplex PCR; TCRdb keeps only in-frame clonotypes and omits some of them. The sample holds tens of thousands of clones, approximately 85% seen once. Material: PBMCs, obtained around atezolizumab (anti-PD-L1) treatment. These receptors originate from a man between 65 and 85 years old with urothelial cancer. Both conserved end residues are part of each CDR3.

v_gene,CDR3aa
TRBV27,CCTRTSGSYEQYF
TRBV19,CASSIRPPRGGELFF
TRBV7-9,CASSLAGDRLNTEAFF
TRBV7-6,CASSPRGALTNEKLFF
TRBV7-2,CASHPSGDTQYF
TRBV5-1,CASSWAGTGEGTEAFF
TRBV10-3,CAINPGLSYEQYF
TRBV19,CASSDGGLGRDSTFGYTF
TRBV19,CASSNPGQSPYEQYF
TRBV5-1,CASSRTGAPNTGELFF
TRBV10-1,CASSPSGDQETQYF
TRBV7-2,CASSLGLAGVNEQFF
TRBV28,CASSPRQGFNEKLFF
TRBV19,CASNREGTGNQPQHF
TRBV18,CASSLDSRYGYTF
TRBV11-3,CASSPRTGTGNNEQFF
TRBV10-3,CAISAPRTGGTDTQYF
TRBV30,CAWRGAGRGTDTQYF
TRBV19,CASRPPTGVNQPQHF
TRBV6-4,CASSGHESQHF
TRBV6-1,CASSEVAGEGREQYF
TRBV11-2,CASSLPRPEWDEQYF
TRBV7-2,CASSLEGVSGRWDTQYF
TRBV11-2,CASSSGLAEGGELFF
TRBV12-5,CASGLAGTSGRAWEQFF
TRBV9,CASSSHGQLANEKLFF
TRBV28,CASSTTGYEQYF
TRBV9,CASSGGHWNTEAFF
TRBV4-1,CASSQAPLTEDYEQYF
TRBV19,CASSQGGGNQPQHF
TRBV5-4,CASSPSRGSGNTIYF
TRBV5-1,CASSLRQGKDGELFF
TRBV6-5,CATSRGDSNQPQHF
TRBV11-2,CASSGTGAFGNTIYF
TRBV7-9,CASSVDNPGQGDSYEQFF
TRBV4-1,CASSPTTGVYGYTF
TRBV7-3,CASSLGPSRLEQYF
TRBV25-1,CASSVGANYGYTF
TRBV30,CAWRVTSFTGELFF
TRBV6-5,CASSLQGRQPQHF
TRBV5-1,CASSFEIGVNTEAFF
TRBV9,CASSVNPPGLSTDTQYF
TRBV27,CASSELETYYEQYF